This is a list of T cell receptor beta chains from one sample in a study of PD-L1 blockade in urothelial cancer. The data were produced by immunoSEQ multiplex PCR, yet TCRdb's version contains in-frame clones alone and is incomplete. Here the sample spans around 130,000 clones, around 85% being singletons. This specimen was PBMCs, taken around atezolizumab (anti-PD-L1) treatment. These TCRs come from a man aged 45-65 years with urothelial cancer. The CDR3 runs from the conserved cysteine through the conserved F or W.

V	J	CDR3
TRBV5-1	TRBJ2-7	CASRTAQGYEQYF
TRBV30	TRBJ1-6	CAWTYRGDSPLHF
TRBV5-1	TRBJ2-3	CASSFRQGQTDTQYF
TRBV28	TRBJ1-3	CASSSPGGQISGNTIYF
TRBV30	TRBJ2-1	CAWSRGPNEQFF
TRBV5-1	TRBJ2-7	CASSPLTGADEQYF
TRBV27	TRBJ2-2	CASRPSYLLAPSGTGELFF
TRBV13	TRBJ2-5	CASSLRAGASGGETQYF
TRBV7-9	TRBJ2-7	CASSYKTGGEYEQYF
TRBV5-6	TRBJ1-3	CASSLLLGGNTIYF
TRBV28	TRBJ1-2	CASQFPPPAGYGYTF
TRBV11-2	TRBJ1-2	CASSPMWGANYGYTF
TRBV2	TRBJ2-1	CASTLLAGNEQFF
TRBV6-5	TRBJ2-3	CASTSGGGTDTQYF
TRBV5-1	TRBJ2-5	CASSFSGSMSFNEETQYF
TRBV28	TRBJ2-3	CASSLAGGQADTQYF
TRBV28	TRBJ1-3	CASRPRTGSGNTIYF
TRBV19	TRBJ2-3	CASSTRRDRRVTDTQYF
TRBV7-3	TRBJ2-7	CASSLASGSYEQYF
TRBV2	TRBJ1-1	CASSLGQGPTLAFF
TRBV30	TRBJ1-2	CAWSVLLLGGYTF
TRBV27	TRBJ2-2	CASSSRGVVGDAGELFF
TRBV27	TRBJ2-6	CASSRVGASGNSGANVLTF
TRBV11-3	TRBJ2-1	CASSQGSSSYNEQFF
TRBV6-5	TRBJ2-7	CASSKDRSSYEQYF
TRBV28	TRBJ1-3	CASSLSRGGNTIYF
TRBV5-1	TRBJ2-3	CASSLEAGTDTQYF
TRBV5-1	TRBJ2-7	CASQLAGAYEQYF
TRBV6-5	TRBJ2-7	CASSYSVASHHYEQYF
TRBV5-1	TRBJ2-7	CASSLSGVSYEQYF
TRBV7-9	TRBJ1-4	CASSPRSAANEKLFF
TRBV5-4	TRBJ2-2	CASSQGTNTGELFF
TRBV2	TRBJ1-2	CASRGQGLRIYGYTF
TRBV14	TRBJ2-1	CASSLLESSYNEQFF
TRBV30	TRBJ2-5	CAWSERWETQYF
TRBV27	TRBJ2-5	CASSSRGTNQETQYF
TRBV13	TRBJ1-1	CASSLLGLTEEAFF
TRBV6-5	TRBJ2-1	CASSYWANSYNEQFF
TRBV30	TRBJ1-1	CAWGPATRTSGAFF
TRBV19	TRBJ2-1	CASSTRTGGAWSNEQFF
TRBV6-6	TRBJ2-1	CASSFAGNEQFF
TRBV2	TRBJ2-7	CASSWDRLSSYEQYF
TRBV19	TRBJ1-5	CASSPDLGSNQPQHF
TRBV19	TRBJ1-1	CASSSLGTANTEAFF
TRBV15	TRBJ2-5	CATSRLRLAGGETQYF
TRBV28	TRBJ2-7	CASSSGLAGHEQYF
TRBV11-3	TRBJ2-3	CASSLGLAGLTDTQYF
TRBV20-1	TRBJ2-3	CSARYTDTQYF
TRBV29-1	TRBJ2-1	CSVRYRYNEQFF
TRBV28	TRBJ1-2	CASSFSNPGQGFSGYTF
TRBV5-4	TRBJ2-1	CASSYGTSGYNEQFF